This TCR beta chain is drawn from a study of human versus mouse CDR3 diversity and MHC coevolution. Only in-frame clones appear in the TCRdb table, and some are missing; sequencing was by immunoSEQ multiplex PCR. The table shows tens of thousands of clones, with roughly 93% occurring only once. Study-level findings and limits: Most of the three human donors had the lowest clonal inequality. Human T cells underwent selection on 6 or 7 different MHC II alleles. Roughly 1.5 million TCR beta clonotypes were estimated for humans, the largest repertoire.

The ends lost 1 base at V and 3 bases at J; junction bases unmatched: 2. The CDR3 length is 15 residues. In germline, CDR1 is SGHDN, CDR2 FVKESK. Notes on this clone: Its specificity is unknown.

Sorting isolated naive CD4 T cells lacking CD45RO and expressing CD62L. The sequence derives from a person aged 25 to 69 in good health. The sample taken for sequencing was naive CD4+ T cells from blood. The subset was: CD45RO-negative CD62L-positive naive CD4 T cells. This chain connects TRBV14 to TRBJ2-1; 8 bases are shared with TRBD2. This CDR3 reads CASSQAGGVYNEQFF. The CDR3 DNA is TGTGCCAGCAGCCAAGCGGGGGGGGTCTACAATGAGCAGTTCTTC.